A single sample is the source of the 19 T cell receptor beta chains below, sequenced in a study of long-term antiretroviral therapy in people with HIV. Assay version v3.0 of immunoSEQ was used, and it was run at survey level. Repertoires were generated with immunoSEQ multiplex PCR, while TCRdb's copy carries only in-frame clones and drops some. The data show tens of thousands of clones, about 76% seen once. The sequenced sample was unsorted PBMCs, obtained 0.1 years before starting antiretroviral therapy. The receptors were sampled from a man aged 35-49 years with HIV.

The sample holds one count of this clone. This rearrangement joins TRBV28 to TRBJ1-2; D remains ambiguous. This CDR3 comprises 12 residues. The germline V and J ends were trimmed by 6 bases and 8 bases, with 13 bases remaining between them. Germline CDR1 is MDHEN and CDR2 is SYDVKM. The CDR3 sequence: CASSPRRVGYTF. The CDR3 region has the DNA TGTGCCAGCAGCCCAAGGAGGGTCGGCTACACCTTC.

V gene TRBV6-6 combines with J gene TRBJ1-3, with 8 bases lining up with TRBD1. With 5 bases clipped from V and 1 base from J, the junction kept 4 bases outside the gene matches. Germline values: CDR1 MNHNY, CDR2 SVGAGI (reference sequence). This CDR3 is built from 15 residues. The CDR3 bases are TGTGCCAGCAGTATTACAGGGGGTTCTGGAAACACCATATATTTT. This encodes CASSITGGSGNTIYF.

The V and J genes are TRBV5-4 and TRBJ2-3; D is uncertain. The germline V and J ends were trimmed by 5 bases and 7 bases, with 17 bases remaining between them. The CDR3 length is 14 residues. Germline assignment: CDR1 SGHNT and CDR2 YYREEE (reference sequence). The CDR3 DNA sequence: TGTGCCAGCAGAAACCAGGCTGCACCAAATACGCAGTATTTT. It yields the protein CASRNQAAPNTQYF.

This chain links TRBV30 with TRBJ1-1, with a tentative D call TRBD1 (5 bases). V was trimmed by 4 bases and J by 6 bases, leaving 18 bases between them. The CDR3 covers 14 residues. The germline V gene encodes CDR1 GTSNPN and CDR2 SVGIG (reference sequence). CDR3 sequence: CAWKKAAGPAEAFF. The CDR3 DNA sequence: TGTGCCTGGAAAAAGGCGGCGGGGCCCGCTGAAGCTTTCTTT.

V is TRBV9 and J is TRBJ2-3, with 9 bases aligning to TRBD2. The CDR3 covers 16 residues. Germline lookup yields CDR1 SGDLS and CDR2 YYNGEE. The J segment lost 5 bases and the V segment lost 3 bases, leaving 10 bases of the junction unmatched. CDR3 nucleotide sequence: TGTGCCAGCAGCGCCGGGACTAGCCGTGGAGAAGATACGCAGTATTTT. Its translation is CASSAGTSRGEDTQYF.

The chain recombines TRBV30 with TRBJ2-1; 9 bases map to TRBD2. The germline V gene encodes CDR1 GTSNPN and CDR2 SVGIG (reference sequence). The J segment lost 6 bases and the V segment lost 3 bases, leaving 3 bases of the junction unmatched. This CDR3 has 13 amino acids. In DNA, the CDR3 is TGTGCCTGGAGCCGGACTAGCGCCAATGAGCAGTTCTTC. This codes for CAWSRTSANEQFF.

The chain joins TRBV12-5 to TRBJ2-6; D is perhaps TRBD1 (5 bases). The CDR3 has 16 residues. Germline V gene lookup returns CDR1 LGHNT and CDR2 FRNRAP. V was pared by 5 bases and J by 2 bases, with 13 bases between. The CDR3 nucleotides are TGTGCTAGTGGTCCCGGACATAACCCTGGGGCCAACGTCCTGACTTTC. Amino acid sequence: CASGPGHNPGANVLTF.

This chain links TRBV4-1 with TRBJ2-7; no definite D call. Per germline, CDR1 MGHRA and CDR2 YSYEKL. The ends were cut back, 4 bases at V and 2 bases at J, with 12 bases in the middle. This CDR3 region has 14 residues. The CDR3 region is CASSLMIVAYEQYF. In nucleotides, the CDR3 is TGCGCCAGCAGCCTGATGATCGTGGCCTACGAGCAGTACTTC.

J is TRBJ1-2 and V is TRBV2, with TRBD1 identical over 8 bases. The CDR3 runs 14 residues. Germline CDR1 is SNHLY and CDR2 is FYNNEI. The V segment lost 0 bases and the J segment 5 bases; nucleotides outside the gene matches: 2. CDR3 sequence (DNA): TGTGCCAGCAGTGAAGCTCGGACAGGGTATGGCTACACCTTC. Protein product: CASSEARTGYGYTF.

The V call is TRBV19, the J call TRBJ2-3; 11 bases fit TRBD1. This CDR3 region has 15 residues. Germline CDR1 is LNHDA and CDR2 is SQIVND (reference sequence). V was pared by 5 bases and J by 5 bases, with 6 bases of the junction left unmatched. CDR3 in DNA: TGTGCCAGTAGTGGTGGACAGGGGGCGAGAGATACGCAGTATTTT. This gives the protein CASSGGQGARDTQYF.

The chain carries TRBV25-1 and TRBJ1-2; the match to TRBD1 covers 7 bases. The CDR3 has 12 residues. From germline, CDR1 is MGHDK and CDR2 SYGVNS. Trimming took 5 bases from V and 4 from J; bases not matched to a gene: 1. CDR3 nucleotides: TGTGCCAGCAGTAGGGGGCTCTATGGCTACACCTTC. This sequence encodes CASSRGLYGYTF.

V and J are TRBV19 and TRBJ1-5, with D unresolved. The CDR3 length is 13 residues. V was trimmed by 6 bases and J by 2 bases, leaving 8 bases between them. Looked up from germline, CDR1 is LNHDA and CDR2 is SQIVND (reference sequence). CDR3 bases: TGTGCCAGTAGCTCCCTGGGCAATCAGCCCCAGCATTTT. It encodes CASSSLGNQPQHF.

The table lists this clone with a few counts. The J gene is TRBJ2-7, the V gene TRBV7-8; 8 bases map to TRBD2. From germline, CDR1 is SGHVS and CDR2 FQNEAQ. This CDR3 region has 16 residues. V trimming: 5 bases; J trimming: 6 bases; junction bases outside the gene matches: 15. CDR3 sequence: CASSPIGGAPSSEQYF. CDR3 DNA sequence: TGTGCCAGCAGCCCAATCGGGGGGGCGCCTTCCAGCGAGCAGTACTTC.

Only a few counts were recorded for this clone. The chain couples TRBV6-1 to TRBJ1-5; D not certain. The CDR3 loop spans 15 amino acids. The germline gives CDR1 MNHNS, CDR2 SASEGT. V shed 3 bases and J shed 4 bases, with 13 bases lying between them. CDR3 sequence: CASSDGPWVNQPQHF. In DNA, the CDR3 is TGTGCCAGCAGTGACGGACCCTGGGTTAATCAGCCCCAGCATTTT.

CDR3 sequence: CASSDWTGGLPGNTIYF. The CDR3 DNA follows: TGCGCCAGCAGTGATTGGACAGGGGGGCTACCTGGAAACACCATATATTTT. The chain is built from TRBV10-2 and TRBJ1-3, with 10 positions matching TRBD1. The germline V gene encodes CDR1 WSHSY and CDR2 SAAADI. The CDR3 is 17 amino acids. V was clipped by 3 bases and J by 2 bases; unmatched bases: 7.

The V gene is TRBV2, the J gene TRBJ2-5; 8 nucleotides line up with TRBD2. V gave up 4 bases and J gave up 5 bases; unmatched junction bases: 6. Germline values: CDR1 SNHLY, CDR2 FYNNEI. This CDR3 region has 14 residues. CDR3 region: CASSVGSGVETQYF. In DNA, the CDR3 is TGTGCCAGCAGTGTCGGTAGCGGGGTGGAGACCCAGTACTTC.

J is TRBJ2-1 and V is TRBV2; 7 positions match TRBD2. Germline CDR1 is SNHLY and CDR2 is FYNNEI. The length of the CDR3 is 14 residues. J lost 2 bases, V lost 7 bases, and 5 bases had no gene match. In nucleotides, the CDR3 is TGTGCCAGCACCCCGGGGACTACCTACAATGAGCAGTTCTTC. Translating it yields CASTPGTTYNEQFF.

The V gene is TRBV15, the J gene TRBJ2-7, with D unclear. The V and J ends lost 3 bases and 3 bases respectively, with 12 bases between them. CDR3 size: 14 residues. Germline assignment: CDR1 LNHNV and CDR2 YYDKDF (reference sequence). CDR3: CATSRRDVLYEQYF. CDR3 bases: TGTGCCACCAGCAGGAGAGATGTTCTCTACGAGCAGTACTTC.

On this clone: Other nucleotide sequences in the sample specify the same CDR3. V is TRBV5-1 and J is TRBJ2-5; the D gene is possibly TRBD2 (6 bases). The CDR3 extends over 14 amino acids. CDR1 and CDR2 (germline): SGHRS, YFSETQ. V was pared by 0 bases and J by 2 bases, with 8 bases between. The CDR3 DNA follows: TGCGCCAGCAGCTTGGTGGGGGGTCAAGAGACCCAGTACTTC. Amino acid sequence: CASSLVGGQETQYF.